Detailed here is one TCR beta chain. This sample stems from a study of regulatory T cells in long-lasting Graves disease. Time point indicated: persistent/refractory GD, antithyroid drugs over 5 years with positive TRAb. PBMC-derived RNA was used for the TCR library. Germline trimming cut 6 bases from V and 6 bases from J; bases unmatched to any gene: 11. The CDR3 consists of 15 residues. Germline loops: CDR1 MNHNS, CDR2 SASEGT. The authors built TCR beta libraries using iRepertoire HTBI primers and Arm-PCR of CDR3 regions. In TCRdb, the multiplex PCR reads were re-called with MiXCR into one record per CDR3 protein. Among some 440,000 distinct CDR3 sequences listed, roughly 20% were seen once.

The clonotype was recovered from a female donor with Graves disease. Here the sequenced sample was peripheral blood mononuclear cells (PBMCs), taken when the disease was refractory, from a patient treated with antithyroid drugs. The gene calls are TRBV6-1 and TRBJ1-2, with 9 bases matching TRBD1. The CDR3 DNA is TGTGCCAGCAGCGACCGGGACAGGGACTTCGATGGCTACACCTTC. Protein product: CASSDRDRDFDGYTF.